This T cell receptor beta chain originates from a study of blood T cell repertoires in COVID-19. Repertoires were generated with immunoSEQ multiplex PCR, while TCRdb's copy carries only in-frame clones and drops some. The sample contains under 250,000 clones, roughly 82% of which appear only once. From germline, CDR1 is SGHRS and CDR2 YFSETQ. The CDR3 loop spans 13 amino acids. The V and J ends lost 0 bases and 3 bases respectively, with 6 bases between them. This sequence joins TRBV5-1 and TRBJ1-2; no definite D call. Material for sequencing was peripheral blood. The origin of this receptor is a woman in her 70s with acute or convalescent COVID-19. The CDR3, as DNA: TGCGCCAGCAGCTTGGCGTCAGACTATGGCTACACCTTC. The encoded protein is CASSLASDYGYTF.